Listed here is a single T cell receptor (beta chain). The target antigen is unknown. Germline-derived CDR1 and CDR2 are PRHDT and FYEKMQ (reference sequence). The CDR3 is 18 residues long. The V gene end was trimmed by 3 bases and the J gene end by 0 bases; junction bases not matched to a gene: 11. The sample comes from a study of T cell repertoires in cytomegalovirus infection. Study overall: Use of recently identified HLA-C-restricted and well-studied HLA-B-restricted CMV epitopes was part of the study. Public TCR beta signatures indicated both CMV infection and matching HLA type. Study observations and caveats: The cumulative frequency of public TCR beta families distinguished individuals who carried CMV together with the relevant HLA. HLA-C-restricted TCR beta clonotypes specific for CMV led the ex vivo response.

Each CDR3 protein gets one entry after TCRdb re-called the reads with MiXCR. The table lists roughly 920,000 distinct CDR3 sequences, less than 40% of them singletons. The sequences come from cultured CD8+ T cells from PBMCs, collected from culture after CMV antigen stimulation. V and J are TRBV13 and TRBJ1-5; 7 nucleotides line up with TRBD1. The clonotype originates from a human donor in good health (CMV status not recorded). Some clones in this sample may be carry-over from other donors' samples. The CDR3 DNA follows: TGTGCCAGCAGCTTGTCAGGGGGTAACCCTTATAGCAATCAGCCCCAGCATTTT. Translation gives CASSLSGGNPYSNQPQHF. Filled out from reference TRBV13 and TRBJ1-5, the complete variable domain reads AAGVIQSPRHLIKEKRETATLKCYPIPRHDTVYWYQQGPGQDPQFLISFYEKMQSDKGSIPDRFSAQQFSDYHSELNMSSLELGDSALYFCASSLSGGNPYSNQPQHFGDGTRLSIL.